This T cell receptor (beta chain) was captured in a study of cytotoxic CD8 clonotypes in ibrutinib-treated CLL. V lost 5 bases, J lost 7 bases, and 15 bases lay in between. Germline assignment: CDR1 SGHTA and CDR2 FQGNSA. The CDR3 spans 13 residues. Sequencing used immunoSEQ multiplex PCR; TCRdb keeps in-frame clones, though not all of them. The sample shows around 160,000 clones, around 84% of them seen only once. The J gene is TRBJ2-7, the V gene TRBV7-2, with a tentative D call TRBD2 (6 bases). The sequencing here drew on PBMCs, taken after 12 months of ibrutinib treatment. This clonotype was sampled from a human donor with chronic lymphocytic leukemia. The CDR3 reads CASSLTQGLEQYF. CDR3 in DNA: TGTGCCAGCAGCCTTACCCAAGGACTAGAGCAGTACTTC.